The clone carrying this TCR beta chain counts as large. Each library started from roughly 15 ng of total RNA using the QIAseq Immune Repertoire TCR panel. Each CDR3 protein is one row after TCRdb ran MiXCR on the reads. This sample has several hundred distinct CDR3 sequences; 6.9% occur once, and the top ten carry more than 7.5%. These data originate in a study of circulating CD8 cells and anti-PD-1 response in melanoma. V lost 3 bases, J lost 0 bases, and 6 bases lay in between. Germline CDR1 SQVTM, CDR2 ANQGSEA. The CDR3 extends over 12 amino acids. Sorting of live CD3+CD8+TCRalphabeta+ cells by PD-1 and/or TIGIT gave four subsets.

The TCR originated in a human donor with melanoma. The chain joins TRBV29-1 to TRBJ2-7; D gene uncertain. This specimen consisted of CD8+ T cells from PBMCs, obtained at baseline or after one month of anti-PD-1 therapy (not recorded which). CDR3 DNA sequence: TGCAGCGTTGAGGAGAGCTCCTACGAGCAGTACTTC. Translated: CSVEESSYEQYF.